The sample holds many counts of the clone carrying this T cell receptor beta chain. Its matching antigen is unknown. This sample was included in a study of T cell repertoires in cytomegalovirus infection. In germline, CDR1 is SGHAT, CDR2 FQNNGV. This CDR3 comprises 14 residues. The V and J ends lost 1 base and 4 bases respectively, with 10 bases between them. Each CDR3 protein gets one entry after TCRdb re-called the reads with MiXCR. The sample has approximately 500,000 distinct CDR3 sequences, 11% seen once. Findings of the study overall: There were HLA-C-restricted CMV-specific TCR beta clonotypes dominating the ex vivo response.

The receptor was derived from a human donor in good health (CMV status not recorded). Some clones in this sample may be carry-over from other donors' samples. Sequences were obtained from PBMCs. The chain uses TRBV11-2 and TRBJ1-1; D is perhaps TRBD1 (5 bases). CDR3 in DNA: TGTGCCAGCAGCTTAGGGGCGGGGACCACTGAAGCTTTCTTT. Protein product: CASSLGAGTTEAFF.